The 5 T cell receptor beta chains given below trace back to one sample, sequenced in a study of blood T cell repertoires in COVID-19. Profiling relied on immunoSEQ multiplex PCR, and the TCRdb table lists in-frame clones only, not all of them. The sample shows over 55,000 clones, over 80% of them seen only once. Sequencing input: peripheral blood. The receptors come from a human donor in a cohort sampled during active COVID-19.

CDR3 DNA sequence: TGTGCCAGCAGCCTGGGGCAACAAGAGACCCAGTACTTC. It codes for CASSLGQQETQYF. This rearrangement joins TRBV7-2 to TRBJ2-5, with a weak D call TRBD1 (5 bases). CDR3 length: 13 residues. Trimming stripped 5 bases from V and 2 bases from J, with 9 bases between. The germline CDR1 and CDR2 sequences are SGHTA and FQGNSA.

The chain recombines TRBV5-6 with TRBJ2-5; D may be TRBD2 (7 bases). The CDR3 length is 14 residues. Germline CDR1 is SGHDT and CDR2 is YYEEEE. Trimming cost V 2 bases and J 6 bases, with 14 bases left between them. The CDR3 sequence is CASSFWGGGKTQYF. The DNA of the CDR3 is TGTGCCAGCAGCTTTTGGGGGGGCGGGAAGACCCAGTACTTC. Together with reference TRBV5-6 and TRBJ2-5, the CDR3 gives the full variable domain: DAGVTQSPTHLIKTRGQQVTLRCSPKSGHDTVSWYQQALGQGPQFIFQYYEEEERQRGNFPDRFSGHQFPNYSSELNVNALLLGDSALYLCASSFWGGGKTQYFGPGTRLLVL.

The chain employs TRBV5-6 and TRBJ1-1; weak D call: TRBD1 (5 bases). The V end was cut by 4 bases, the J end by 2 bases, with 9 bases between. From germline, CDR1 is SGHDT and CDR2 YYEEEE. The CDR3 loop spans 13 amino acids. The chain's CDR3 is CASSPGHNTEAFF. DNA of the CDR3: TGTGCCAGCAGCCCCGGACATAACACTGAAGCTTTCTTT.

The V gene is TRBV7-3, the J gene TRBJ2-1; 7 bases align to TRBD2. Trimming removed 11 bases from V and 2 bases from J; junction bases left unmatched: 12. CDR1 is SGHTA and CDR2 is FQGTGA in the germline V gene. The CDR3 is 15 residues long. The CDR3 sequence: CAFTERGETYNEQFF. DNA of the CDR3: TGTGCCTTTACCGAACGGGGGGAGACCTACAATGAGCAGTTCTTC.

This rearrangement joins TRBV27 to TRBJ2-7, with 7 bases identical to TRBD1. The CDR3 has 14 residues. V lost 8 bases and J lost 3; bases outside the gene matches: 10. Germline CDR1 and CDR2: MNHEY and SMNVEV (reference sequence). This CDR3 is CASASGTAVYEQYF. CDR3 coding DNA: TGTGCCAGCGCCTCCGGGACAGCGGTCTACGAGCAGTACTTC.